This T cell receptor beta chain appears in the sequencing data of a study of blood T cell repertoires in COVID-19 (dated by TCRdb to 2020 to 2021). Regarding the study in general: Collaborator samples came from the United States, Italy and Spain and covered acute and convalescent phases of COVID-19. Where HLA class I and class II types were available, the types were taken from metadata supplied by the sample provider, not from assay-based typing. The material from the prospective study consisted of cDNA or gDNA derived from T cells, B-cell-depleted T cells, or PBMCs. The samples were drawn from the first 160 participants of the ongoing ImmuneRACE study and from 1,200 or so subjects provided by 6 global collaborators. The repertoires were made available in a free public database intended to serve as a resource for research on the immune response to SARS-CoV-2. The sample metadata nearly always contained a de-identified subject ID, COVID-19 status, age in years and sex. The dataset comprised deeply sampled blood TCRbeta repertoires from subjects exposed to, actively infected with, or recovered from COVID-19. General findings and caveats noted by the study authors: The quantity of clinical and demographic metadata differed by source and by participant and was supplied without curation.

Each collaborating institution followed its own protocols to collect whole blood in K2EDTA tubes. Collaborator samples were shipped for TCRbeta analysis as frozen whole blood, isolated PBMCs, or DNA extracted from either sample type. TCRbeta CDR3 regions were amplified from genomic DNA by means of the immunoSEQ Assay, a bias-controlled multiplex PCR. The study's processing was this. The number of nucleated cells in each sample was estimated from the amplification of reference gene primers within the assay. To quantify the absolute abundance of each unique TCRbeta CDR3 rearrangement, sequence reads were collapsed and filtered. For each sample, productive Simpson clonality was calculated by taking the square root of Simpson's diversity index across productive rearrangements. Entries here come from immuneACCESS through TCRdb and include only in-frame sequences with V and J called. Some clones fail to appear in such tables; in the studies checked, an unresolved V gene covers under half of the shortfall, and the cause of the remainder is unknown. The V and J calls and clone size come from that table; D and trimming were worked out from the DNA. Counted in this sample were 150,000 to 200,000 clones; 70% to 80% of them appeared once. The ten largest clones capture around 7.9% of the sample.

V is cut back by 0 bases and J by 1 base, with 2 bases in the junction unmatched. The CDR3 numbers 15 residues from cysteine through phenylalanine. The sequence is cut down to CDR3 DNA, 45 bases in frame from base 1. According to the germline V gene, CDR1 reads SGHTA and CDR2 reads FQGNSA. This clone was seen only once. The target of this receptor is not known. The record has no base qualities; no much larger clone is one base away. In this chain, TRBV7-2 is recombined with TRBJ1-1, and 7 junction bases match TRBD1. The receptor was isolated from a woman in her fifties or sixties with active or convalescent COVID-19. Sequenced material: peripheral blood. The nucleotides read TGTGCCAGCAGCTTAGCGACAGGGTCGAACACTGAAGCTTTCTTT. It translates to CASSLATGSNTEAFF.